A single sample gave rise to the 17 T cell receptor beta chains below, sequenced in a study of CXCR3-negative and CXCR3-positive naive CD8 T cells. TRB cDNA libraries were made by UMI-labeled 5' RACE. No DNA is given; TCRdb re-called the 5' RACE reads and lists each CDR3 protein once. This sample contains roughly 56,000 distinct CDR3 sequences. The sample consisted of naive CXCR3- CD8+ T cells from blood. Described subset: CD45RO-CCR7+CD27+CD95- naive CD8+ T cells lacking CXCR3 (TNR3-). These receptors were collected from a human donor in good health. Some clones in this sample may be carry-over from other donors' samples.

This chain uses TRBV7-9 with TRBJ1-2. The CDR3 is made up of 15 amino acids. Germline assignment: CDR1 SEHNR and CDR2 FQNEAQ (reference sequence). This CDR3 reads CASSLVGTAGDGYTF.

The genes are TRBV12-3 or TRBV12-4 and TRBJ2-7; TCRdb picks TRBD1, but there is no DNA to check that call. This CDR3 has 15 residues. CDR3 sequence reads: CASKLGQGMPYEQYF.

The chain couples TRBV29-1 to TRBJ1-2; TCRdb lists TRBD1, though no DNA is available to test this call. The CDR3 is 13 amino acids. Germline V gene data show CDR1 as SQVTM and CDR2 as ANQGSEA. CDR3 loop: CSVEGPTNYGYTF.

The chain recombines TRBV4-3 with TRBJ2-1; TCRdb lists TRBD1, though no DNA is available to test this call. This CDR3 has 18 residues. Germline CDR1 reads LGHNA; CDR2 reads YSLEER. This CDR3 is CASSQGIPGGSTYTEQFF.

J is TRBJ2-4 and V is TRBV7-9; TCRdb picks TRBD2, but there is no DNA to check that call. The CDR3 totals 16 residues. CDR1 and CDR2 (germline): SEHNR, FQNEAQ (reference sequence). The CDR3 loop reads CASSPRTSGAKNIQYF. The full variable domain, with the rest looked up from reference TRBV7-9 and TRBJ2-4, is DTGVSQNPRHKITKRGQNVTFRCDPISEHNRLYWYRQTLGQGPEFLTYFQNEAQLEKSRLLSDRFSAERPKGSFSTLEIQRTEQGDSAMYLCASSPRTSGAKNIQYFGAGTRLSVL.

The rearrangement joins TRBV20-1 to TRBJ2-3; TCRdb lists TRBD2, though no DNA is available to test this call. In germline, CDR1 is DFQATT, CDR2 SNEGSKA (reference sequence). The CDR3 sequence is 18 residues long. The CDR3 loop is CSATPSGVGADGTDTQYF.

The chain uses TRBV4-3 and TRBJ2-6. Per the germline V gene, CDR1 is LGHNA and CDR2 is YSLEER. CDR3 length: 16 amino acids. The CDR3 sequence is CASSQDLSSGANVLTF.

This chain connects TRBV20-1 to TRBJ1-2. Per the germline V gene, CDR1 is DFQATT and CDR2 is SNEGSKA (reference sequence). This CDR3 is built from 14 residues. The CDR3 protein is CSALRDLILYGYTF.

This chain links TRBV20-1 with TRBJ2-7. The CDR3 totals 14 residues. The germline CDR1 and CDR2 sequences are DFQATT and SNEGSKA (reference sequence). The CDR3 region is CSARVVTQDYEQYF.

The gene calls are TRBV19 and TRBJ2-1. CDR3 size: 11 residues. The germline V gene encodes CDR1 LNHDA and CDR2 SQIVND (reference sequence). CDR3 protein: CASSIGDEQFF.

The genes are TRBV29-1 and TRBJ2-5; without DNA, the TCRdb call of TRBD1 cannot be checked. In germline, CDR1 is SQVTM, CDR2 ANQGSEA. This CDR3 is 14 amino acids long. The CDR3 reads CSVRGGPAGETQYF.

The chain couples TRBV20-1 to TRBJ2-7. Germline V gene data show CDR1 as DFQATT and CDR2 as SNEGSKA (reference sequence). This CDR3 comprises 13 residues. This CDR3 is CSASAEKTYEQYF.

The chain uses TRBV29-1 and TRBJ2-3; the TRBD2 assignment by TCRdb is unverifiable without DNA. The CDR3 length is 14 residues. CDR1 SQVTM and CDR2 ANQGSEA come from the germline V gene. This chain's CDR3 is CSYTSGHSTDTQYF.

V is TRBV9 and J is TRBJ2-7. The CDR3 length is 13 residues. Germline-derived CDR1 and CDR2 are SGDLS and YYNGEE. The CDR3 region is CASSASHSYEQYF.

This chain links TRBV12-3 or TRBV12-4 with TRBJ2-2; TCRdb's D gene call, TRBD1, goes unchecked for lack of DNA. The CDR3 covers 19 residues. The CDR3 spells CASSHTDRATPPNTGELFF.

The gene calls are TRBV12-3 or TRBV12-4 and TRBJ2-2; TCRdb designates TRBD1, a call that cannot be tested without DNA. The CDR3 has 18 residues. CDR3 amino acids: CASRQPGQGARNTGELFF.

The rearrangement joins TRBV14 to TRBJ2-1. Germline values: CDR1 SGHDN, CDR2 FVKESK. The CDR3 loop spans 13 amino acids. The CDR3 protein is CASSQESQSEQFF.